Following are 23 T cell receptor beta chains from one sample sequenced in a study of blood T cell repertoires in COVID-19 (dated by TCRdb to about 2020). Library preparation was by the immunoSEQ multiplex PCR assay. In TCRdb, the immuneACCESS table is reduced to in-frame sequences with V and J assigned. These tables do not hold every clone; where another copy was compared, an unresolved V gene accounts for under half, and the others remain unexplained. The sample profile shows approximately 240,000 clones; roughly nine tenths of them were found once. Of the sample, roughly 3.3% falls within the top ten clones. Sequencing was carried out using PBMCs or T cells enriched from blood (not recorded which). These receptors came from a woman aged 45-65 years in a cohort exposed to, infected with or recovered from COVID-19 (not recorded which).

The chain is built from TRBV20-1 and TRBJ1-2; 9 bases line up with TRBD1. This CDR3 has 14 amino acids. After removal of 3 bases from V and 6 bases from J, the junction contained 8 bases not matched to a gene. Germline CDR1 is DFQATT and CDR2 is SNEGSKA (reference sequence). The DNA for the CDR3 is TGCAGTGCTAGTGGGACAGGGAGTGGGAATGGCTACACCTTC. Translation: CSASGTGSGNGYTF.

The chain links TRBV18 to TRBJ1-4, with a tentative D call TRBD1 (6 bases). This CDR3 comprises 13 residues. Trimming took 5 bases from V and 3 from J, leaving 7 bases between them. Per germline, CDR1 KGHSH and CDR2 LQKENI. The chain's CDR3 is CASSTGSNEKLFF. In DNA form, the CDR3 reads TGTGCCAGCTCAACAGGGTCTAATGAAAAACTGTTTTTT.

The chain is built from TRBV30 and TRBJ1-5, with TRBD1 matching over 7 bases. The CDR3 runs 13 residues. The germline CDR1 and CDR2 sequences are GTSNPN and SVGIG (reference sequence). The V segment lost 5 bases and the J segment 3 bases; nucleotides outside the gene matches: 4. The CDR3 DNA reads as TGTGCCTGGGCAGGGGGATTCAATCAGCCCCAGCATTTT. This encodes CAWAGGFNQPQHF.

The sample holds one count of this clone. The CDR3 nucleotides read TGTGCCACCAGCGGACGGGGACTAGCGGGGGTGGAGACCCAGTACTTC. Protein: CATSGRGLAGVETQYF. The chain employs TRBV15 and TRBJ2-5; 14 bases are a match to TRBD2. The CDR3 is made up of 16 amino acids. V shed 5 bases, J shed 5 bases, and the junction held 7 bases outside the gene matches. The germline V gene has CDR1 LNHNV and CDR2 YYDKDF (reference sequence). The full variable domain, completed using reference TRBV15 and TRBJ2-5, is DAMVIQNPRYQVTQFGKPVTLSCSQTLNHNVMYWYQQKSSQAPKLLFHYYDKDFNNEADTPDNFQSRRPNTSFCFLDIRSPGLGDTAMYLCATSGRGLAGVETQYFGPGTRLLVL.

The chain joins TRBV7-2 to TRBJ2-7, with TRBD1 matching 7 bases. The CDR3 runs to 13 residues. CDR1 and CDR2 (germline): SGHTA, FQGNSA. After removal of 5 bases from V and 4 bases from J, the junction contained 5 bases not matched to a gene. The CDR3 nucleotides are TGTGCCAGCAGCCGAGGGACAGTGTACGAGCAGTACTTC. It translates to CASSRGTVYEQYF.

This rearrangement joins TRBV25-1 to TRBJ2-3, with D perhaps matching TRBD2 (7 bases). Germline assignment: CDR1 MGHDK and CDR2 SYGVNS. The CDR3 totals 14 residues. The V end lost 7 bases, the J end lost 14 bases, and 25 bases lay between the germline ends. The CDR3 sequence: CASTDRGASQSPYF. CDR3 in DNA: TGTGCCAGCACCGATCGGGGGGCATCACAGAGTCCGTATTTT.

The chain uses TRBV5-4 and TRBJ1-3; D is ambiguous. This CDR3 comprises 16 residues. CDR1 is SGHNT, CDR2 YYREEE, per germline (reference sequence). The V gene lost 0 bases and the J gene lost 8 bases, with 18 bases spanning the gap. The CDR3 sequence: CASSLGGVAGGDTIYF. For the CDR3, the DNA is TGTGCCAGCAGCTTGGGGGGTGTAGCCGGCGGGGACACCATATATTTT.

The rearrangement links TRBV5-1 to TRBJ2-7, with 7 positions matching TRBD1. Looked up from germline, CDR1 is SGHRS and CDR2 is YFSETQ. The trim removed 2 bases at V and 3 bases at J, leaving 2 bases unmatched. CDR3 length: 13 residues. The DNA of the CDR3 is TGCGCCAGCAGCTTACCAGGGGGCTACGAGCAGTACTTC. Translation gives CASSLPGGYEQYF. Filled out from reference TRBV5-1 and TRBJ2-7, the complete variable domain reads KAGVTQTPRYLIKTRGQQVTLSCSPISGHRSVSWYQQTPGQGLQFLFEYFSETQRNKGNFPGRFSGRQFSNSRSEMNVSTLELGDSALYLCASSLPGGYEQYFGPGTRLTVT.

This chain joins TRBV15 and TRBJ1-2; D is undetermined. Germline V lookup: CDR1 LNHNV, CDR2 YYDKDF (reference sequence). V shed 3 bases and J shed 2 bases, with 7 bases lying between them. CDR3 length equals 13 residues. CDR3 sequence (DNA): TGTGCCACCAGCAGCCGGGGAAACTATGGCTACACCTTC. Translation gives CATSSRGNYGYTF.

The V and J genes are TRBV4-1 and TRBJ2-4; D is possibly TRBD2 (5 bases). V was cut by 0 bases and J by 8 bases, with 14 bases left in between. The CDR3 totals 15 residues. In germline, CDR1 is MGHRA, CDR2 YSYEKL. The CDR3 spells CASSQDQRILDIQYF. Written as DNA, the CDR3 is TGCGCCAGCAGCCAAGATCAGCGGATTCTGGACATTCAGTACTTC.

This chain links TRBV28 with TRBJ1-6; 10 nucleotides match TRBD1. The CDR3 has 16 amino acids. Looked up from germline, CDR1 is MDHEN and CDR2 is SYDVKM. The ends lost 5 bases at V and 8 bases at J; junction bases unmatched: 9. CDR3 amino acids: CASSPRGQGLHSPLHF. For the CDR3, the DNA is TGTGCCAGCAGTCCGAGGGGACAGGGGCTACATTCACCCCTCCACTTT.

This clone was observed a handful of times. V usage is TRBV29-1 and J usage is TRBJ1-1; D gene ambiguous. CDR1 and CDR2 (germline): SQVTM, ANQGSEA. The length of the CDR3 is 12 residues. V was pared by 4 bases and J by 5 bases, with 11 bases between. CDR3 DNA sequence: TGCAGCGTTGGTAGCGGGGAGACTGAAGCTTTCTTT. Its protein is CSVGSGETEAFF.

The CDR3 DNA follows: TGTGCCAGAAGCCAGACAGGGTTAGGATCACGGCATCAGCCCCAGCATTTT. Translation: CARSQTGLGSRHQPQHF. The chain combines TRBV5-3 with TRBJ1-5; 7 nucleotides match TRBD1. TRBV5-3 is filed as an ORF, its function uncertain. J lost 5 bases, V lost 4 bases, and 15 bases had no gene match. This CDR3 region has 17 residues.

This chain uses TRBV2 with TRBJ2-1; perhaps TRBD1 as D (5 bases). Germline CDR1 is SNHLY and CDR2 is FYNNEI. With 5 bases removed from V and 0 bases from J, the gap between germline ends came to 11 bases. The CDR3 length is 15 residues. CDR3 DNA sequence: TGTGCCAGCAGTCGACAGAGAAGCTCCTACAATGAGCAGTTCTTC. It yields the protein CASSRQRSSYNEQFF. The full variable domain, with the rest looked up from reference TRBV2 and TRBJ2-1, is EPEVTQTPSHQVTQMGQEVILRCVPISNHLYFYWYRQILGQKVEFLVSFYNNEISEKSEIFDDQFSVERPDGSNFTLKIRSTKLEDSAMYFCASSRQRSSYNEQFFGPGTRLTVL.

This clone was counted a few times. V gene TRBV30 combines with J gene TRBJ2-2; TRBD2 aligns across 12 bases. V shed 7 bases, J shed 8 bases, and the junction held 14 bases outside the gene matches. The CDR3 length is 16 residues. CDR1 is GTSNPN, CDR2 SVGIG, per germline (reference sequence). CDR3 in amino acids: CASPPPSGGASGELFF. CDR3 nucleotide sequence: TGTGCCTCCCCTCCCCCTAGCGGGGGGGCTTCAGGGGAGCTGTTTTTT.

The chain combines TRBV30 with TRBJ1-4; D remains unclear. CDR3 size: 20 residues. The germline CDR1 and CDR2 sequences are GTSNPN and SVGIG (reference sequence). With 4 bases removed from V and 3 bases from J, the gap between germline ends came to 30 bases. DNA for the CDR3: TGTGCCTGGATGCATGCCCACATCATACGGAGCCGGTCCCCTAATGAAAAACTGTTTTTT. Translating gives CAWMHAHIIRSRSPNEKLFF.

The chain employs TRBV5-4 and TRBJ2-1; 15 bases match TRBD2. Germline CDR1 is SGHNT and CDR2 is YYREEE (reference sequence). Trimming removed 4 bases from V and 2 bases from J; junction bases left unmatched: 4. The CDR3 covers 17 residues. In DNA form, the CDR3 reads TGTGCCAGCAGCGACAGGACTAGCGGGGGGGCCTACAATGAGCAGTTCTTC. This codes for CASSDRTSGGAYNEQFF. The full variable domain, rest sourced from reference TRBV5-4 and TRBJ2-1, is ETGVTQSPTHLIKTRGQQVTLRCSSQSGHNTVSWYQQALGQGPQFIFQYYREEENGRGNFPPRFSGLQFPNYSSELNVNALELDDSALYLCASSDRTSGGAYNEQFFGPGTRLTVL.

The gene calls are TRBV3-1 (or the pseudogene TRBV3-2) and TRBJ2-5, with TRBD1 as a possible D gene (5 bases). The CDR3 contains 12 residues. Looked up from germline, CDR1 is LGHDT and CDR2 is YNNKEL (reference sequence). Trimming took off 4 bases at V and 8 bases at J, with 11 bases between the two ends. The CDR3 nucleotides are TGTGCCAGCAGCCCATTCCAGGGCACCCAGTACTTC. This gives the protein CASSPFQGTQYF.

J is TRBJ2-3 and V is TRBV12-5, with TRBD2 matching 8 bases. The CDR3 contains 15 residues. The trim removed 7 bases at V and 3 bases at J, leaving 9 bases unmatched. CDR1 is LGHNT, CDR2 FRNRAP, per germline. The CDR3 DNA reads as TGTGCTAGTGTTCCTAGGGCTAGCGGGACAGATACGCAGTATTTT. Its translation: CASVPRASGTDTQYF.

This chain links TRBV30 with TRBJ1-5; 9 bases agree with TRBD1. The CDR3 is 14 amino acids. The V and J ends lost 0 bases and 6 bases, in that order; junction bases with no gene match: 3. The V gene's germline CDR1 is GTSNPN and CDR2 SVGIG (reference sequence). CDR3 DNA sequence: TGTGCCTGGAGTGTAACAGGGGGCGGTCAGCCCCAGCATTTT. Translation: CAWSVTGGGQPQHF.

A single count supports this clone. This chain joins TRBV30 and TRBJ1-2, with 7 bases that match TRBD1. There are 13 residues in the CDR3. The V and J ends lost 0 bases and 3 bases, in that order; junction bases with no gene match: 1. CDR1 and CDR2 (germline): GTSNPN, SVGIG (reference sequence). The CDR3, as DNA: TGTGCCTGGAGTGTGGGGACAGACTATGGCTACACCTTC. Translating gives CAWSVGTDYGYTF.

This chain joins TRBV25-1 and TRBJ2-1; 10 nucleotides match TRBD2. Trimming cost V 3 bases and J 6 bases; bases outside gene matches: 5. The CDR3 consists of 15 residues. Germline lookup yields CDR1 MGHDK and CDR2 SYGVNS. DNA of the CDR3: TGTGCCAGCAGTGACCCGGGACTAGCGTCCAATGAGCAGTTCTTC. It yields the protein CASSDPGLASNEQFF.

The chain recombines TRBV3-1 (or the pseudogene TRBV3-2) with TRBJ2-6; 10 bases fit TRBD2. The CDR3 covers 18 residues. Germline V gene data show CDR1 as LGHDT and CDR2 as YNNKEL (reference sequence). V lost 3 bases, J lost 0 bases, and 5 bases stayed unmatched. The DNA of the CDR3 is TGTGCCAGCAGCCAGGCTAGCGGGGGCTCCTCTGGGGCCAACGTCCTGACTTTC. Its translation: CASSQASGGSSGANVLTF.